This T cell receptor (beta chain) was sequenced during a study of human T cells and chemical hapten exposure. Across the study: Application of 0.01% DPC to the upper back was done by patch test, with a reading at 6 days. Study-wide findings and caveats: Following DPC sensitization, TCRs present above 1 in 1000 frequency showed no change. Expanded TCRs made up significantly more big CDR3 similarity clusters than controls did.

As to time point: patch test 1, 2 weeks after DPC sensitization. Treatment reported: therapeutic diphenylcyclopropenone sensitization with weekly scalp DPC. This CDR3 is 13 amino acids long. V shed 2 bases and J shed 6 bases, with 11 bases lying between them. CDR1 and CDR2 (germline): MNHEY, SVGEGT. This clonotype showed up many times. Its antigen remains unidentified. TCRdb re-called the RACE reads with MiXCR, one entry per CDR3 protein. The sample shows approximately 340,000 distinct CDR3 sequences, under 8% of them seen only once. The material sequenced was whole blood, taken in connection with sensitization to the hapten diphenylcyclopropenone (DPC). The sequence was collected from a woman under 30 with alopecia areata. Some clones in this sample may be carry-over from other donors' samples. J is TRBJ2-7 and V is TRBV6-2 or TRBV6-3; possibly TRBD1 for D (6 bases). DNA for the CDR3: TGTGCCAGCAGTTACGTTGCAGGGGTCGAGCAGTACTTC. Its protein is CASSYVAGVEQYF.